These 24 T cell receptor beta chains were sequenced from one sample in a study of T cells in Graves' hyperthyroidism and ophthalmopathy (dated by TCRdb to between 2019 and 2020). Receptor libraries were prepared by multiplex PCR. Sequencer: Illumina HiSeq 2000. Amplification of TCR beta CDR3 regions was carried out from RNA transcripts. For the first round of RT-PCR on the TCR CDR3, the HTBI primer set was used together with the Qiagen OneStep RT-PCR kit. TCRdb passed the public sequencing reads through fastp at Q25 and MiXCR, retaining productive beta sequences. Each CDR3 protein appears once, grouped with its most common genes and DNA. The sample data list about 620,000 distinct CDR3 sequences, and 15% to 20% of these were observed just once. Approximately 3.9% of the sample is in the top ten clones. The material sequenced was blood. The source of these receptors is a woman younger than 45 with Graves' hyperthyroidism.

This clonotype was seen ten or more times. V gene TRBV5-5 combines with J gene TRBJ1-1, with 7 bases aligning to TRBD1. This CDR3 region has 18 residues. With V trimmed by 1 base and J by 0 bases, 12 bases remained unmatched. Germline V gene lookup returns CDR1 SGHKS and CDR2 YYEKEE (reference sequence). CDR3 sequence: CASSLRLGGVKLNTEAFF. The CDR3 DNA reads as TGTGCCAGCAGCTTGAGATTAGGGGGCGTCAAATTGAACACTGAAGCTTTCTTT.

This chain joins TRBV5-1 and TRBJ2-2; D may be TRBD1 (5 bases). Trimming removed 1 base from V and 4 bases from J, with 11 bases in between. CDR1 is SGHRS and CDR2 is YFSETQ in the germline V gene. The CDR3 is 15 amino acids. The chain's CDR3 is CASSLQAGSTGELFF. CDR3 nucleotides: TGCGCCAGCAGCTTGCAAGCAGGGTCCACCGGGGAGCTGTTTTTT.

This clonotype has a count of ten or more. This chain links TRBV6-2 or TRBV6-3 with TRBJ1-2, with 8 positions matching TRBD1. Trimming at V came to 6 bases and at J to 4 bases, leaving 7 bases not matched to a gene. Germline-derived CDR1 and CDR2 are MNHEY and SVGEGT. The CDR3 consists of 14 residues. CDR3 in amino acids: CASSRDRGFYGYTF. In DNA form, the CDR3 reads TGTGCCAGCAGCAGAGACAGGGGATTCTATGGCTACACCTTC.

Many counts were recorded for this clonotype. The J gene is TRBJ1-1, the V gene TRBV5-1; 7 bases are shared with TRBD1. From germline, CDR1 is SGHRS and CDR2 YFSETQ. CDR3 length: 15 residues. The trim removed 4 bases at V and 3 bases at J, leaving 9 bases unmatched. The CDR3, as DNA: TGCGCCAGCAGCCTCAGACAGGGATTGGACACTGAAGCTTTCTTT. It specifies CASSLRQGLDTEAFF.

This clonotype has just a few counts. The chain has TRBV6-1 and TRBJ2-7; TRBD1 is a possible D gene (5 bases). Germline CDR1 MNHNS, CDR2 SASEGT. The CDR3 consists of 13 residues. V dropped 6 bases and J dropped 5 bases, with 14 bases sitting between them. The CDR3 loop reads CASSIPGSNEQYF. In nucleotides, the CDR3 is TGTGCCAGCAGCATTCCAGGGTCCAACGAGCAGTACTTC.

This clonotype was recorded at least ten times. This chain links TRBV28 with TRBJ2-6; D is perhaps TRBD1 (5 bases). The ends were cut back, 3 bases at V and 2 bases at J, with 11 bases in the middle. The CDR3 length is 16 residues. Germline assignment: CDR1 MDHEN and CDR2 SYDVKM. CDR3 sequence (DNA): TGTGCCAGCAGTTTTAGGGGTACCGCTGGGGCCAACGTCCTGACTTTC. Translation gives CASSFRGTAGANVLTF.

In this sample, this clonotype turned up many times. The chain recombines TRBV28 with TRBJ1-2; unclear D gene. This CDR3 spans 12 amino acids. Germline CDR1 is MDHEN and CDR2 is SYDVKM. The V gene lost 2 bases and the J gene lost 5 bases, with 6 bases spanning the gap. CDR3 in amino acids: CASSLPEYGYTF. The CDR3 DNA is TGTGCCAGCAGTTTACCGGAATATGGCTACACCTTC.

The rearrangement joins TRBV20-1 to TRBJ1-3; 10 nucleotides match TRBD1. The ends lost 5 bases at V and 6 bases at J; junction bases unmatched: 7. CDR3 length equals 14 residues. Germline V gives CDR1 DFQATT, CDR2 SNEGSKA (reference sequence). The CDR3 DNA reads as TGCAGTGCTGTAAGGGGACAGGGGAAAAACACCATATATTTT. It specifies CSAVRGQGKNTIYF.

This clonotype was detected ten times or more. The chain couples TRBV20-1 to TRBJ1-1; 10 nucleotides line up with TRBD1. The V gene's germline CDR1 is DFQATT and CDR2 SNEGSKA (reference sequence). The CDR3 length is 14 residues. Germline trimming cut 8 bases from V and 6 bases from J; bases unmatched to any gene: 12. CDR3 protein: CSSKTGTGVPEAFF. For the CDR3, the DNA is TGCAGTTCAAAGACGGGGACAGGGGTTCCTGAAGCTTTCTTT.

CDR3 region: CAWSVSGEGQPQHF. In nucleotides, the CDR3 is TGTGCCTGGAGTGTATCAGGGGAGGGACAGCCCCAGCATTTT. The chain carries TRBV30 and TRBJ1-5; the D gene is possibly TRBD1 (6 bases). This CDR3 region has 14 residues. Germline CDR1 and CDR2: GTSNPN and SVGIG (reference sequence). Trimming shortened V by 0 bases and J by 7 bases, and 13 bases separated the two germline ends. Filled out from reference TRBV30 and TRBJ1-5, the complete variable domain reads SQTIHQWPATLVQPVGSPLSLECTVEGTSNPNLYWYRQAAGRGLQLLFYSVGIGQISSEVPQNLSASRPQDRQFILSSKKLLLSDSGFYLCAWSVSGEGQPQHFGDGTRLSIL.

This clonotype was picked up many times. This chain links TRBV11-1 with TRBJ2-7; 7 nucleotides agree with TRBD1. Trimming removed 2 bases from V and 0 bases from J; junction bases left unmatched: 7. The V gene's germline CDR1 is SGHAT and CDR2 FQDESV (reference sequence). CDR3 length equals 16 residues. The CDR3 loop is CASSLSGTVNSYEQYF. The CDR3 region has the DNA TGTGCCAGCAGCTTATCCGGGACAGTCAACTCCTACGAGCAGTACTTC.

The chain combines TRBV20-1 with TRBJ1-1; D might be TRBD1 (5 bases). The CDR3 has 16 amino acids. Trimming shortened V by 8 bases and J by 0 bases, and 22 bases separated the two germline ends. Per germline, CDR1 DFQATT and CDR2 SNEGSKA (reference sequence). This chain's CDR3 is CSTNRDPGRVNTEAFF. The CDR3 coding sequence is TGCAGTACTAACCGGGACCCCGGAAGGGTGAACACTGAAGCTTTCTTT.

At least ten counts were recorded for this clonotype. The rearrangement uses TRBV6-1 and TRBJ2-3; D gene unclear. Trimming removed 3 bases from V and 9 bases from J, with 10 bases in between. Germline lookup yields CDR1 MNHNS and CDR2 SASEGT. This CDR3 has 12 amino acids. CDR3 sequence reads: CASSDTGLTQYF. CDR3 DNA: TGTGCCAGCAGTGATACGGGTTTAACGCAGTATTTT.

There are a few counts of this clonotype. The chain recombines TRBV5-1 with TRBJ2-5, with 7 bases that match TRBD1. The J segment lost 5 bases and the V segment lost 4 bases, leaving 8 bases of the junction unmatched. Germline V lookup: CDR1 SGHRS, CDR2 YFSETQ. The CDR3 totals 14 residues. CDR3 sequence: CASSPVTGYETQYF. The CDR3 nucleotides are TGCGCCAGCAGCCCGGTGACAGGGTACGAGACCCAGTACTTC.

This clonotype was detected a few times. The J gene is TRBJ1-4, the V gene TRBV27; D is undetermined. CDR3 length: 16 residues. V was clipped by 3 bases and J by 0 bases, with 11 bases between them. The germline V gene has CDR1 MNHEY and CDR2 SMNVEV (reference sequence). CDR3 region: CASSLAAFATNEKLFF. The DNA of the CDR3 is TGTGCCAGCAGTTTGGCAGCCTTTGCAACTAATGAAAAACTGTTTTTT.

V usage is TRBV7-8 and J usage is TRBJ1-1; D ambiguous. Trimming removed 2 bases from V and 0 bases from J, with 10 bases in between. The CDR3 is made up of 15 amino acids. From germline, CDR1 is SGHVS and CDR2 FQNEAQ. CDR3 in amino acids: CASSLYSGMNTEAFF. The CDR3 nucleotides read TGTGCCAGCAGCTTATATTCGGGGATGAACACTGAAGCTTTCTTT.

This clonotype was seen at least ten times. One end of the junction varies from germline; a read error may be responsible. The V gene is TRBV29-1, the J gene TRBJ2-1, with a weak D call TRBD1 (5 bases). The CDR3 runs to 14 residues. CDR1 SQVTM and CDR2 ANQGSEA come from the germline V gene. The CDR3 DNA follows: TGCAGCGTAGAAGGGGTCGCAGGGTGGGATGAGCAGTTCTTC. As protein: CSVEGVAGWDEQFF.

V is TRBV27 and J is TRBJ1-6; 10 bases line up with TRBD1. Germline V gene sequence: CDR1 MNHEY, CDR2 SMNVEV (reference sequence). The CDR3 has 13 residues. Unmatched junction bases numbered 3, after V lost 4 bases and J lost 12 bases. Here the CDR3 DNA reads TGTGCCAGCAGTTGGGGACAGGGGTTACCCCTCCACTTT. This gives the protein CASSWGQGLPLHF.

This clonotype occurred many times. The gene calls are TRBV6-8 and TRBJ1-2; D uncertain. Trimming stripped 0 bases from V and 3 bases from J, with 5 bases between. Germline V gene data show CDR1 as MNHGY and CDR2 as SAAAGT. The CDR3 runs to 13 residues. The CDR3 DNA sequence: TGTGCCAGCAGTTACTCGAGTGACTATGGCTACACCTTC. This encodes CASSYSSDYGYTF.

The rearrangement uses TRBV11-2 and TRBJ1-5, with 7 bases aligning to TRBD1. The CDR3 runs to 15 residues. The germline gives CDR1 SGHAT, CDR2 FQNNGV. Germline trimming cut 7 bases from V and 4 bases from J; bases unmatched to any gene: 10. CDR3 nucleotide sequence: TGTGCCAGCAAGATCGGGACAGCAGGGAATCAGCCCCAGCATTTT. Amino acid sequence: CASKIGTAGNQPQHF.

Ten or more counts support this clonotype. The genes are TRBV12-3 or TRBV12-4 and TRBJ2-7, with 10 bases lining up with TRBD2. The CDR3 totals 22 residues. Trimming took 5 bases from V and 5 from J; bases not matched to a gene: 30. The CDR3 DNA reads TGTGCCAGCAGTCTTGTGCTGACCGACAGGGAACAAAGAGCGGGAGGGCCCGACGAGCAGTACTTC. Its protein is CASSLVLTDREQRAGGPDEQYF.

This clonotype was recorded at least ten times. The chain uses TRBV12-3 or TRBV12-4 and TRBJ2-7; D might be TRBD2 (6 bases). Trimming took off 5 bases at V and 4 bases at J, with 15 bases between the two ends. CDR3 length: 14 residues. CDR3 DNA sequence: TGTGCCAGCAGTCTCTCGGGACTCCAATACGAGCAGTACTTC. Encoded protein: CASSLSGLQYEQYF.

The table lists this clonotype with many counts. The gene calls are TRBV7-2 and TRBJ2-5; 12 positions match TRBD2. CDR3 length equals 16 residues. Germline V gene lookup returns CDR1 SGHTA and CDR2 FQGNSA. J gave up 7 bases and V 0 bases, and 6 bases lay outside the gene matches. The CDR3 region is CASSLALAGGHGTQYF. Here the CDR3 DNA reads TGTGCCAGCAGCTTAGCCCTAGCGGGAGGGCACGGGACCCAGTACTTC.

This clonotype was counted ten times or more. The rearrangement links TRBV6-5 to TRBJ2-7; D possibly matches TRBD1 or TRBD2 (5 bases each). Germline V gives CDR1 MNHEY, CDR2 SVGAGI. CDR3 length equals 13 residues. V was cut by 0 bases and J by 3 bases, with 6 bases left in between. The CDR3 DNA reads TGTGCCAGCAGTTACTCGAGGGGCTACGAGCAGTACTTC. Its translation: CASSYSRGYEQYF.